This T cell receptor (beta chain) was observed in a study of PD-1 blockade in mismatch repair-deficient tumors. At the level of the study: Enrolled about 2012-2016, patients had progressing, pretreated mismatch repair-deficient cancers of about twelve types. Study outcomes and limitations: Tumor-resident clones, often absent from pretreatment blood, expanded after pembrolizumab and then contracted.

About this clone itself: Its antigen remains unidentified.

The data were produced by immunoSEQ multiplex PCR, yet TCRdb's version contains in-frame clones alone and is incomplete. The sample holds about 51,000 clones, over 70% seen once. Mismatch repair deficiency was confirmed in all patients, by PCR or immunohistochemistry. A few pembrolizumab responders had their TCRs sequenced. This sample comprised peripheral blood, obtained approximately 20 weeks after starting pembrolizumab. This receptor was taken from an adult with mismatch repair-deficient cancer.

This CDR3 reads CASTSWGSGNTIYF. The CDR3 DNA reads as TGTGCCAGCACCTCCTGGGGGTCTGGAAACACCATATATTTT. The rearrangement links TRBV27 to TRBJ1-3, with D possibly being TRBD1 (5 bases). Per the germline V gene, CDR1 is MNHEY and CDR2 is SMNVEV (reference sequence). V was clipped by 7 bases and J by 1 base, with 11 bases between them. The CDR3 length is 14 residues.